The 14 T cell receptor beta chains presented below share a single source sample, sequenced in a study of patients and donors after allogeneic stem cell transplantation. MiXCR, run by TCRdb on the RT-PCR reads, gives a single entry per CDR3 protein. The sample has some 960,000 distinct CDR3 sequences, about 20% seen once. Input material: blood, either unsorted or a sorted T cell fraction (not recorded which). The receptors were gathered from a human donor who was either an allogeneic HSCT recipient or a stem cell or donor lymphocyte infusion donor (not recorded which). It is not recorded whose cells these are; they may come from a transplant donor.

This clonotype was seen ten or more times. J is TRBJ2-7 and V is TRBV20-1; the D gene could be TRBD1 or TRBD2 (5 bases each). V gave up 5 bases and J gave up 2 bases, with 13 bases separating them. Looked up from germline, CDR1 is DFQATT and CDR2 is SNEGSKA (reference sequence). The CDR3 covers 13 residues. The CDR3 bases are TGCAGTGCTGACGGGACGGCCACCTACGAGCAGTACTTC. Translated: CSADGTATYEQYF.

This chain uses TRBV9 with TRBJ2-1; 13 positions match TRBD2. The CDR3 has 19 residues. Germline CDR1 is SGDLS and CDR2 is YYNGEE. V lost 0 bases, J lost 5 bases, and 11 bases stayed unmatched. In DNA form, the CDR3 reads TGTGCCAGCAGCGTAGCACTAGCGGGAGGGCCTGACCTAAACAATGAGCAGTTCTTC. Translation: CASSVALAGGPDLNNEQFF.

A few counts support this clonotype. The chain joins TRBV15 to TRBJ2-3; 7 bases line up with TRBD2. Germline-derived CDR1 and CDR2 are LNHNV and YYDKDF (reference sequence). The length of the CDR3 is 15 residues. After removal of 3 bases from V and 4 bases from J, the junction contained 7 bases not matched to a gene. The CDR3: CATSRRERNADTQYF. The CDR3, as DNA: TGTGCCACCAGCAGGCGGGAGAGAAACGCAGATACGCAGTATTTT.

The chain combines TRBV7-2 with TRBJ1-3, with a possible D match to TRBD1 (5 bases). In germline, CDR1 is SGHTA, CDR2 FQGNSA. The ends were cut back, 2 bases at V and 2 bases at J, with 10 bases in the middle. This CDR3 spans 15 amino acids. Written as DNA, the CDR3 is TGTGCCAGCAGCTTAAGCGGGGGACCTGGAAACACCATATATTTT. It encodes CASSLSGGPGNTIYF.

In its sample, this clonotype was seen many times. This chain links TRBV12-3 or TRBV12-4 with TRBJ1-1; 7 bases line up with TRBD1. The CDR3 contains 12 residues. J gave up 9 bases and V 11 bases, and 12 bases lay outside the gene matches. The CDR3 protein is CASSGGARQAFF. The CDR3 DNA is TGTGCCTCCTCAGGGGGGGCAAGGCAAGCTTTCTTT.

The chain combines TRBV9 with TRBJ2-3; 7 bases are a match to TRBD1. There are 17 residues in the CDR3. Looked up from germline, CDR1 is SGDLS and CDR2 is YYNGEE. V trimming: 4 bases; J trimming: 2 bases; junction bases outside the gene matches: 13. CDR3 in amino acids: CASSSTNTGQVTDTQYF. Here the CDR3 DNA reads TGTGCCAGCAGCTCGACGAATACCGGACAGGTCACAGATACGCAGTATTTT.

This clonotype was detected once. A junction end diverges from the germline sequence, so it may reflect a read error. V and J are TRBV6-1 and TRBJ1-2, with a tentative D call TRBD1 (6 bases). This CDR3 is built from 16 residues. Germline-derived CDR1 and CDR2 are MNHNS and SASEGT. The CDR3 bases are TGTGCCAGCGATACGTGGAGAACAGGGCCTAACCATGGCTACACCTTC. This codes for CASDTWRTGPNHGYTF.

This clonotype appeared a few times. The J gene is TRBJ1-2, the V gene TRBV12-5; D remains ambiguous. CDR1 is LGHNT, CDR2 FRNRAP, per germline. Trimming stripped 3 bases from V and 4 bases from J, with 9 bases between. The CDR3 spans 13 residues. The CDR3 loop is CASGFPTPYGYTF. Written as DNA, the CDR3 is TGTGCTAGTGGTTTCCCGACGCCCTATGGCTACACCTTC.

The rearrangement uses TRBV30 and TRBJ2-7; D possibly corresponds to TRBD2 (6 bases). This CDR3 comprises 13 residues. Germline lookup yields CDR1 GTSNPN and CDR2 SVGIG (reference sequence). V was shortened by 2 bases and J by 5 bases, with 13 bases between the two germline ends. The CDR3, as DNA: TGTGCCTGGAGTTTAAGGAGGGAACACGAGCAGTACTTC. It is translated as CAWSLRREHEQYF.

This clonotype was seen ten or more times. The chain recombines TRBV10-3 with TRBJ2-7, with a tentative D call TRBD2 (6 bases). The CDR3 sequence is 14 residues long. Germline lookup yields CDR1 ENHRY and CDR2 SYGVKD. With 10 bases removed from V and 0 bases from J, the gap between germline ends came to 16 bases. The DNA of the CDR3 is TGTGCCACCGCTCAACTAGCTCTCTCCTACGAGCAGTACTTC. This gives the protein CATAQLALSYEQYF.

This chain uses TRBV9 with TRBJ2-1; perhaps D is TRBD1 or TRBD2 (5 bases each). Trimming took 6 bases from V and 4 from J, leaving 11 bases between them. Germline CDR1 SGDLS, CDR2 YYNGEE. The CDR3 has 13 residues. CDR3 region: CASTQGPYNEQFF. The CDR3 DNA sequence: TGTGCCAGCACCCAGGGACCTTACAATGAGCAGTTCTTC.

The chain employs TRBV20-1 and TRBJ2-7; 9 bases agree with TRBD1. The germline V gene has CDR1 DFQATT and CDR2 SNEGSKA (reference sequence). V trimming: 3 bases; J trimming: 7 bases; junction bases outside the gene matches: 19. CDR3 length: 17 amino acids. Here the CDR3 reads CSASDNVLGQGIGEQYF. Written as DNA, the CDR3 is TGCAGTGCTAGTGACAACGTTTTAGGACAGGGGATTGGGGAGCAGTACTTC.

This clonotype has ten or more counts. V is TRBV6-5 and J is TRBJ2-3; tentative D call: TRBD2 (5 bases). With 8 bases removed from V and 2 bases from J, the gap between germline ends came to 8 bases. CDR3 length equals 12 residues. From germline, CDR1 is MNHEY and CDR2 SVGAGI. In DNA, the CDR3 is TGTGCCAGCGGGAGAGACACAGATACGCAGTATTTT. Its translation is CASGRDTDTQYF.

V gene TRBV5-1 combines with J gene TRBJ2-2, with D perhaps matching TRBD2 (5 bases). This CDR3 is 15 amino acids long. Germline lookup yields CDR1 SGHRS and CDR2 YFSETQ. Trimming shortened V by 1 base and J by 5 bases, and 12 bases separated the two germline ends. The CDR3 protein is CASSLMGELTGELFF. DNA of the CDR3: TGCGCCAGCAGCTTGATGGGAGAGTTGACCGGGGAGCTGTTTTTT. Combining the CDR3 with reference TRBV5-1 and TRBJ2-2 gives the whole variable domain KAGVTQTPRYLIKTRGQQVTLSCSPISGHRSVSWYQQTPGQGLQFLFEYFSETQRNKGNFPGRFSGRQFSNSRSEMNVSTLELGDSALYLCASSLMGELTGELFFGEGSRLTVL.